The sequence of this TCR beta chain was determined in a study of blood T cell repertoires in COVID-19. For the study at large: Specimens from acute and convalescent COVID-19 originated in the United States, Italy and Spain. Sources were T cells, B-cell-depleted T cells, or PBMCs; the material itself was cDNA or gDNA.

V dropped 6 bases and J dropped 6 bases, with 15 bases sitting between them. The V gene's germline CDR1 is SNHLY and CDR2 FYNNEI. This CDR3 comprises 13 residues. In the authors' methods: Amplification with reference gene primers provided the estimates of nucleated cell counts. TCRdb's table, derived via immunoSEQ multiplex PCR, lists solely in-frame clones and lacks some. Clonal size and the V and J genes are those of that table, whereas D and trimming came from the DNA. The table includes about 180,000 clones, more than 65% detected once. Study members were between about 18 and 100 years old and lived in about two dozen US regions.

The specimen sequenced was PBMCs or T cells enriched from blood (not recorded which). The sequence came from a woman between 35 and 50 years old with acute COVID-19. The chain joins TRBV2 to TRBJ2-7; no firm D call. DNA of the CDR3: TGTGCCAGCAGCCCATCTATGTCCGGCGAGCAGTACTTC. Amino acid sequence: CASSPSMSGEQYF.